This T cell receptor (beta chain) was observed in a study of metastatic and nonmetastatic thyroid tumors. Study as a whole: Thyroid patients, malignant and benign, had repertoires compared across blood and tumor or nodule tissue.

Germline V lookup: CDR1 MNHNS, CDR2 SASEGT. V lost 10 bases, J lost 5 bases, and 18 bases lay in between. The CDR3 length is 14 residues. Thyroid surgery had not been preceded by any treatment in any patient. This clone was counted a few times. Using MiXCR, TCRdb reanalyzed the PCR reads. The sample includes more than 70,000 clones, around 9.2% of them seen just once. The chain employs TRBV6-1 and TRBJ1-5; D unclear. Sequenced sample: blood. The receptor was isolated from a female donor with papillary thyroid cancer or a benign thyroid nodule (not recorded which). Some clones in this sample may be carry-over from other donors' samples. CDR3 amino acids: CAITLAGGHQPQHF. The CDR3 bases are TGTGCCATTACCCTCGCGGGAGGACATCAGCCCCAGCATTTT.